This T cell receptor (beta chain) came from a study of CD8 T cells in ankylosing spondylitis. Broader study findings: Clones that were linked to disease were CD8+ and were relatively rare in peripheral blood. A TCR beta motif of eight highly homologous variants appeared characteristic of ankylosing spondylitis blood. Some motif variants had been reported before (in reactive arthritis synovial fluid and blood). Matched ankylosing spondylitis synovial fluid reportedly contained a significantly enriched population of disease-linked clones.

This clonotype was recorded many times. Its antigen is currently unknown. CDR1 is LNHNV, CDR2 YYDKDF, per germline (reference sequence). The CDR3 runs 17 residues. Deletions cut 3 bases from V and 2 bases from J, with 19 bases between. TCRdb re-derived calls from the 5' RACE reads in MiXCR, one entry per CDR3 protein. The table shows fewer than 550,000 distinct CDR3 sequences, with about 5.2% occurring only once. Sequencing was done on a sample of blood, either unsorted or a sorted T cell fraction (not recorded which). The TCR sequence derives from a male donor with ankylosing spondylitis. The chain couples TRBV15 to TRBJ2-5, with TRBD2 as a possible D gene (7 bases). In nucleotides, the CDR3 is TGTGCCACCAGCAGGGGGGCGGGGGTTGTCCAACAAGAGACCCAGTACTTC. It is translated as CATSRGAGVVQQETQYF.